What follows are 15 T cell receptor beta chains derived from one specimen sequenced in a study of T cells in Graves' hyperthyroidism and ophthalmopathy. RNA transcripts served as the template for amplifying TCR beta CDR3 regions. TCR CDR3 underwent first-round RT-PCR with the HTBI primer set. TCRdb reanalysed the multiplex PCR reads using MiXCR and keeps one entry per CDR3 protein. The sample records some 620,000 distinct CDR3 sequences, under 20% being singletons. Sequencing used blood. The receptors come from a woman aged 25 to 39 with Graves' hyperthyroidism.

This clonotype was detected ten times or more. V and J are TRBV20-1 and TRBJ2-5; the D is unclear. Germline values: CDR1 DFQATT, CDR2 SNEGSKA (reference sequence). The CDR3 length is 11 residues. Trimming removed 6 bases at V and 2 bases at J, with 7 bases between. The CDR3 spells CSADHQETQYF. In DNA, the CDR3 is TGCAGTGCGGACCATCAAGAGACCCAGTACTTC.

The chain recombines TRBV6-2 or TRBV6-3 with TRBJ2-1; 10 positions agree with TRBD2. CDR3 length: 13 residues. The J segment lost 8 bases and the V segment lost 10 bases, leaving 8 bases of the junction unmatched. The V gene's germline CDR1 is MNHEY and CDR2 SVGEGT. The CDR3 DNA reads as TGTGCCACCTCTAGCGGGAGTAGGTATGAGCAGTTCTTC. Its translation is CATSSGSRYEQFF.

This clonotype was found a few times. No conserved phenylalanine or tryptophan ends this CDR3, so it is likely a read error. V usage is TRBV28 and J usage is TRBJ2-7, with 8 bases that match TRBD2. V lost 2 bases to trimming and J lost 6 bases; unmatched junction nucleotides: 6. CDR1 MDHEN and CDR2 SYDVKM come from the germline V gene. There are 14 residues in the CDR3. The CDR3 spells CASSLGAGGGEQYL. Written as DNA, the CDR3 is TGTGCCAGCAGTTTAGGGGCGGGAGGAGGCGAGCAGTACCTC.

This chain joins TRBV30 and TRBJ1-1; the D gene is possibly TRBD1 (5 bases). CDR1 GTSNPN and CDR2 SVGIG come from the germline V gene (reference sequence). V was cut by 0 bases and J by 6 bases, with 14 bases left in between. There are 14 residues in the CDR3. This chain's CDR3 is CAWSVHNRGPEAFF. The CDR3 DNA is TGTGCCTGGAGTGTCCACAACCGGGGCCCTGAAGCTTTCTTT.

This clonotype was seen at least ten times. The chain uses TRBV5-1 and TRBJ1-1; 8 positions match TRBD1. The CDR3 loop spans 16 amino acids. The V gene end was trimmed by 4 bases and the J gene end by 4 bases; junction bases not matched to a gene: 12. CDR1 is SGHRS and CDR2 is YFSETQ in the germline V gene. CDR3 nucleotides: TGCGCCAGCAGCCCCGGGACAGGAGGAGAGGTCACTGAAGCTTTCTTT. This translates into CASSPGTGGEVTEAFF.

This clonotype was seen ten or more times. The chain uses TRBV28 and TRBJ1-1; no reliable D call. V lost 3 bases and J 6 bases, leaving 8 bases between the germline ends. The CDR3 runs to 12 residues. CDR1 is MDHEN and CDR2 is SYDVKM in the germline V gene. The CDR3 DNA sequence: TGTGCCAGCAGTTTTGGGGTCGCTGAAGCTTTCTTT. It encodes CASSFGVAEAFF.

This clonotype has a handful of counts. CDR3: CSAQTSGDNEQFF. The CDR3 DNA reads as TGCAGTGCCCAGACTAGCGGAGACAATGAGCAGTTCTTC. The gene calls are TRBV20-1 and TRBJ2-1; TRBD2 agrees at 9 bases. Germline CDR1 is DFQATT and CDR2 is SNEGSKA (reference sequence). This CDR3 is 13 amino acids long. V shed 6 bases and J 5 bases; nucleotides not matched to a gene: 5.

This clonotype occurred a few times. V and J are TRBV6-5 and TRBJ1-5; 7 positions agree with TRBD1. V dropped 0 bases and J dropped 2; count of bases not matched to a gene: 10. The CDR3 runs to 18 residues. CDR1 is MNHEY, CDR2 SVGAGI, per germline. The CDR3 region is CASSYSRPGGGGNQPQHF. CDR3 in DNA: TGTGCCAGCAGTTACTCGAGGCCAGGGGGAGGAGGCAATCAGCCCCAGCATTTT.

At least ten counts were recorded for this clonotype. The chain is built from TRBV20-1 and TRBJ2-7; 8 bases map to TRBD1. Germline CDR1 and CDR2: DFQATT and SNEGSKA (reference sequence). After removal of 7 bases from V and 4 bases from J, the junction contained 0 bases not matched to a gene. CDR3 size: 10 residues. Here the CDR3 DNA reads TGCAGTGGACAGGGGTACGAGCAGTACTTC. It yields the protein CSGQGYEQYF.

The chain links TRBV7-8 to TRBJ1-5; 8 nucleotides match TRBD1. Germline loops: CDR1 SGHVS, CDR2 FQNEAQ. The CDR3 runs to 19 residues. The V segment lost 5 bases and the J segment 5 bases; nucleotides outside the gene matches: 20. CDR3 in DNA: TGTGCCAGCAGCCCACGACAGGGGACCTGGTCTATGATTGATCAGCCCCAGCATTTT. The encoded protein is CASSPRQGTWSMIDQPQHF. Looking up the rest from reference TRBV7-8 and TRBJ1-5 gives the full variable domain: GAGVSQSPRYKVAKRGQDVALRCDPISGHVSLFWYQQALGQGPEFLTYFQNEAQLDKSGLPSDRFFAERPEGSVSTLKIQRTQQEDSAVYLCASSPRQGTWSMIDQPQHFGDGTRLSIL.

This clonotype came up many times. The J gene is TRBJ2-1, the V gene TRBV5-1; 9 bases line up with TRBD2. Germline assignment: CDR1 SGHRS and CDR2 YFSETQ. The CDR3 is 15 residues long. The V gene end was trimmed by 2 bases and the J gene end by 7 bases; junction bases not matched to a gene: 7. CDR3 region: CASSLAAGGVNEQFF. For the CDR3, the DNA is TGCGCCAGCAGCTTAGCAGCGGGAGGAGTGAATGAGCAGTTCTTC.

The V and J genes are TRBV6-1 and TRBJ2-5; possible D gene TRBD2, 5 bases. The length of the CDR3 is 17 residues. With 3 bases removed from V and 3 bases from J, the gap between germline ends came to 20 bases. Per germline, CDR1 MNHNS and CDR2 SASEGT. The DNA of the CDR3 is TGTGCCAGCAGTGATGAGTTTAGGACTGATTTTAAAGAGACCCAGTACTTC. Its protein is CASSDEFRTDFKETQYF.

This clonotype was picked up many times. This chain uses TRBV18 with TRBJ2-5; D uncertain. CDR3 length equals 15 residues. Germline assignment: CDR1 KGHSH and CDR2 LQKENI. Trimming left V 0 bases short and J 1 base short, with 9 bases between. The DNA of the CDR3 is TGTGCCAGCTCACCACCAAATCTATCCCAAGAGACCCAGTACTTC. It codes for CASSPPNLSQETQYF.

Many counts were recorded for this clonotype. This chain uses TRBV11-2 with TRBJ2-1; perhaps TRBD2 as D (6 bases). The V gene's germline CDR1 is SGHAT and CDR2 FQNNGV. The CDR3 has 15 amino acids. V lost 4 bases, J lost 3 bases, and 13 bases lay in between. The CDR3 reads CASSSGRGNYNEQFF. As DNA, the CDR3 is TGTGCCAGCAGCTCCGGACGGGGGAACTACAATGAGCAGTTCTTC.

This clonotype was counted between two and nine times. V and J are TRBV6-1 and TRBJ2-2; D ambiguous. Germline V CDR1 and CDR2: MNHNS, SASEGT. This CDR3 spans 13 amino acids. Trimming took off 2 bases at V and 3 bases at J, with 4 bases between the two ends. CDR3 in DNA: TGTGCCAGCAGTGAACAGGACACCGGGGAGCTGTTTTTT. Residues: CASSEQDTGELFF.